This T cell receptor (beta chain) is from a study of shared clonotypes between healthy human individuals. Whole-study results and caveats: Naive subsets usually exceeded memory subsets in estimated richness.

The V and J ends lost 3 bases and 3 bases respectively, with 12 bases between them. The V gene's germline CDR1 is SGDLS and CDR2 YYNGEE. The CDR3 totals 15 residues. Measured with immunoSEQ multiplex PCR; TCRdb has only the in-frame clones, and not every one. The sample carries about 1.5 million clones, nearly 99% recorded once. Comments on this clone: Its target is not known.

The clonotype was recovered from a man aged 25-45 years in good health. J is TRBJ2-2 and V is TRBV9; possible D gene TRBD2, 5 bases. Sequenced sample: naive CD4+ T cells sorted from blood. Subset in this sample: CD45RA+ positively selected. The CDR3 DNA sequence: TGTGCCAGCAGCGCGTGGGAGAAACACACCGGGGAGCTGTTTTTT. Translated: CASSAWEKHTGELFF. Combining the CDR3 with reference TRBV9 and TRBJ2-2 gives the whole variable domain DSGVTQTPKHLITATGQRVTLRCSPRSGDLSVYWYQQSLDQGLQFLIQYYNGEERAKGNILERFSAQQFPDLHSELNLSSLELGDSALYFCASSAWEKHTGELFFGEGSRLTVL.